These T cell receptor beta chains were read from a single sample in a study of identical twins. Using its own MiXCR run on the 5' RACE reads, TCRdb lists one record per CDR3 protein. Among 400,000 to 650,000 distinct CDR3 sequences listed, under 25% were seen once. The same sample was also studied in work on T cells expressing NK-cell markers.

Sequenced sample: CD4+ T cells sorted from blood. The source is a woman aged 18-30 years in good health. Each CDR3 is given with its conserved first and last residue.

J gene: TRBJ2-5; V gene: TRBV5-1; CDR3 protein: CASTPSSGRAQETQYF
J gene: TRBJ1-2; V gene: TRBV6-5; CDR3 protein: CASSYSVAGFNYGYTF
J gene: TRBJ2-1; V gene: TRBV12-3/TRBV12-4; CDR3 protein: CASSVGVADVQFF
J gene: TRBJ2-6; V gene: TRBV20-1; CDR3 protein: CSAMITSGANVLTF
J gene: TRBJ1-5; V gene: TRBV27; CDR3 protein: CASSSRQGSNQPQHF
J gene: TRBJ2-1; V gene: TRBV20-1; CDR3 protein: CSAARRGHRGKSGEQFF
J gene: TRBJ1-1; V gene: TRBV10-3; CDR3 protein: CAISGVNTEAFF
J gene: TRBJ2-6; V gene: TRBV5-1; CDR3 protein: CASSLPTLSGANVLTF
J gene: TRBJ1-2; V gene: TRBV6-2/TRBV6-3; CDR3 protein: CASSYRDSANYGYTF
J gene: TRBJ1-1; V gene: TRBV20-1; CDR3 protein: CSARSGGDEAFF
J gene: TRBJ2-1; V gene: TRBV3-1; CDR3 protein: CASSLAGGLEQFF
J gene: TRBJ2-7; V gene: TRBV6-6; CDR3 protein: CASSWEYEQYF
J gene: TRBJ2-7; V gene: TRBV20-1; CDR3 protein: CSARAGGRSYEQYF